This T cell receptor beta chain was observed in a study of blood T cell repertoires in COVID-19. Study context: PBMCs, B-cell-depleted T cells, or T cells were the source of the cDNA or gDNA that made up the material.

As originally analysed: Amplification of reference gene primers was used by the study to estimate nucleated cell counts. This table comes from immunoSEQ multiplex PCR, and its TCRdb copy is limited to in-frame clones, with some not included. V and J calls plus clone size are reproduced from that table; the DNA served to infer D and trimming. The sample lists roughly 81,000 clones, 91% occurring once. Germline V gene sequence: CDR1 SGHRS, CDR2 YFSETQ. The CDR3 spans 15 residues. The germline V and J ends were trimmed by 1 base and 0 bases, with 10 bases remaining between them. The sequence came from a woman aged 50 to 65 in a cohort sampled during active COVID-19. Sequenced sample: peripheral blood. The chain recombines TRBV5-1 with TRBJ1-2; D is ambiguous. CDR3 coding DNA: TGCGCCAGCAGCTTGTGGGCAGAAGCTAACTATGGCTACACCTTC. This gives the protein CASSLWAEANYGYTF.